A selection of T cell receptor beta chains follows, all from one sample in a study of tumor-infiltrating lymphocytes in primary liver carcinoma. TCRdb fed the multiplex PCR reads into MiXCR, producing one record per CDR3 protein. The sample lists 50,000 to 60,000 distinct CDR3 sequences; around 77% were seen once. The sample taken for sequencing was liver tumor tissue from sampling region 5. The receptors come from a man in his forties with primary liver carcinoma and hepatitis B virus infection. Each CDR3 is given with its conserved first and last residue.

V	J	CDR3
TRBV29-1	TRBJ2-4	CSVVHGRVIQYF
TRBV12-3/TRBV12-4	TRBJ2-5	CASCQSGTETQYF
TRBV29-1	TRBJ2-1	CSIGLAGEFFNEQFF
TRBV11-1	TRBJ1-6	CVSSRTLVSPLHF
TRBV28	TRBJ2-5	CTSRKQGPETHYF
TRBV11-2	TRBJ2-7	CASSFRWTRENEQYF
TRBV5-1	TRBJ2-3	CASSSAVSRTDTQYF
TRBV29-1	TRBJ2-7	CSVWTGPSYGQYF
TRBV5-4	TRBJ2-1	CASSSRGTRDNEQFF
TRBV29-1	TRBJ2-5	CSVGSAASRSENQYF
TRBV6-6	TRBJ2-4	CASSYSTSGIARSIQYF
TRBV14	TRBJ2-1	CTSSAVVGWVKKEQFF
TRBV4-3	TRBJ1-2	CASSQVVSWGYTF
TRBV6-4	TRBJ2-6	CASSGSGSPGANVLTF
TRBV12-3/TRBV12-4	TRBJ2-1	CASSLGSVDNEQFF
TRBV11-1	TRBJ2-3	CPSSSGGISVGARTDTQYF
TRBV24-1	TRBJ2-7	CATTGQGANEQYF
TRBV7-6	TRBJ2-7	CAGSAGTGEQYF
TRBV11-1	TRBJ1-2	CASSRTETVIANCGYTF
TRBV24-1	TRBJ2-2	CATSEGDCDTGELFF
TRBV4-1	TRBJ1-1	CASVQDVLNTEAFF
TRBV4-3	TRBJ2-6	CVSRQSGTEAGANVPTF
TRBV20-1	TRBJ2-1	CSARDWSGTQQFF
TRBV7-9	TRBJ2-7	CASTKVPGQGGYEPYF
TRBV3-1	TRBJ2-5	CASSLSATSGFGGETQYF
TRBV7-9	TRBJ2-7	CASSLPCKEQYF
TRBV29-1	TRBJ1-5	CNARGGANQSQHF
TRBV6-5	TRBJ2-3	CAGNPELVGTDTQYF
TRBV29-1	TRBJ2-1	CIVLREGQLF
TRBV7-9	TRBJ2-6	CTSSLATGAPGAYVLTF
TRBV10-2	TRBJ1-1	CASMRTNLNTEAFF
TRBV4-3	TRBJ1-2	CASSQPWTGNCYTF
TRBV7-2	TRBJ2-1	CASSLGQQNQFF
TRBV4-1	TRBJ2-3	CANSHANSGAHTDTQYF
TRBV19	TRBJ1-4	CASSFLNRGLSEKLFF
TRBV29-1	TRBJ1-2	CSVKLGQSIYSYTF
TRBV29-1	TRBJ2-7	CIVDDPRGSSYEQYF
TRBV29-1	TRBJ2-6	CSVARAGANVLTF
TRBV12-3/TRBV12-4	TRBJ1-5	CANKQGTAINQPQHF
TRBV7-9	TRBJ1-2	CASSLAQLNYGYTF
TRBV6-4	TRBJ2-3	CASSDLQGADTRYF
TRBV6-1	TRBJ1-5	CVSNAREDQPQHF
TRBV11-3	TRBJ2-3	CASSNNRNTQYF
TRBV11-1	TRBJ1-2	CASGRSGTVIANYGYTF
TRBV6-1	TRBJ2-3	CASSEGGSSDTQYF